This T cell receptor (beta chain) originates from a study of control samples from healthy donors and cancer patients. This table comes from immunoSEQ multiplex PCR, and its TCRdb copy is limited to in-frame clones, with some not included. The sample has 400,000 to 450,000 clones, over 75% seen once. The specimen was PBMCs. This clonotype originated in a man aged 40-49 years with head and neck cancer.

The CDR3 is CASSPGQADTEAFF. CDR3 DNA sequence: TGTGCCAGCTCACCGGGACAGGCAGACACTGAAGCTTTCTTT. The chain is built from TRBV18 and TRBJ1-1, with 8 bases aligning to TRBD1. This CDR3 has 14 amino acids. Germline values: CDR1 KGHSH, CDR2 LQKENI. Trimming at V came to 3 bases and at J to 3 bases, leaving 3 bases not matched to a gene.